The T cell receptor beta chain under discussion was sequenced for a study of T cell repertoires in cytomegalovirus infection. Study-level information: CMV epitopes, recently identified HLA-C-restricted and well-studied HLA-B-restricted, were used. CMV infection and matching HLA type were both indicated by public TCR beta signatures.

Comment on this clonotype: Its specificity is unknown.

TCRdb reprocessed the reads via MiXCR and lists one record per CDR3 protein. Here the sample spans around 540,000 distinct CDR3 sequences, about 33% being singletons. The CDR3 totals 13 residues. V lost 7 bases and J lost 6, with 13 bases in between. Findings and caveats of the study: The ex vivo response showed dominance by HLA-C-restricted CMV-specific TCR beta clonotypes.

The TCR was taken from a human donor in good health (CMV status not recorded). Some clones in this sample may be carry-over from other donors' samples. The chain combines TRBV12-3 or TRBV12-4 with TRBJ2-1, with unresolved D. The input for sequencing was cultured PBMCs, taken from culture after CMV antigen stimulation. CDR3 region: CASTPPPGNEQFF. The CDR3 bases are TGTGCCAGCACCCCCCCCCCGGGCAATGAGCAGTTCTTC.